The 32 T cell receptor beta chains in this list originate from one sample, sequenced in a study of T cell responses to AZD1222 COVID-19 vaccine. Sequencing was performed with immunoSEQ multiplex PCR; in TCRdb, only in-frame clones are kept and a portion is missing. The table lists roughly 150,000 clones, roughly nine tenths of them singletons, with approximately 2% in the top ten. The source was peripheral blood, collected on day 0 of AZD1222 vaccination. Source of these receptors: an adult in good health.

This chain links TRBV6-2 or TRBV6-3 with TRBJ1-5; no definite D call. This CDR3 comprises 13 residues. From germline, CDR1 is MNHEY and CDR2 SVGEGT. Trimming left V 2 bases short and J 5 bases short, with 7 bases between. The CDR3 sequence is CASSYTVHQPQHF. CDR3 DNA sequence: TGTGCCAGCAGTTACACAGTCCATCAGCCCCAGCATTTT.

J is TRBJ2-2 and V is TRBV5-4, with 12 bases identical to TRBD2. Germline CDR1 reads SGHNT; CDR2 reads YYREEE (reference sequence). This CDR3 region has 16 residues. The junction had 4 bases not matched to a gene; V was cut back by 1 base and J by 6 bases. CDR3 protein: CASSLPPSGGAGELFF. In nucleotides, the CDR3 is TGTGCCAGCAGCTTGCCCCCTAGCGGGGGGGCCGGGGAGCTGTTTTTT. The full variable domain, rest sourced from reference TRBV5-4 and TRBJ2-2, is ETGVTQSPTHLIKTRGQQVTLRCSSQSGHNTVSWYQQALGQGPQFIFQYYREEENGRGNFPPRFSGLQFPNYSSELNVNALELDDSALYLCASSLPPSGGAGELFFGEGSRLTVL.

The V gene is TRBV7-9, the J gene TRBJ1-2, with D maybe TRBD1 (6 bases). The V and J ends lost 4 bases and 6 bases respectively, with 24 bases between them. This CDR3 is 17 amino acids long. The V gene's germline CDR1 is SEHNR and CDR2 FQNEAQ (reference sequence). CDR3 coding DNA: TGTGCCAGCAGCTCTACTCTTGACTGGGACAAACCGCATGGCTACACCTTC. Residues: CASSSTLDWDKPHGYTF.

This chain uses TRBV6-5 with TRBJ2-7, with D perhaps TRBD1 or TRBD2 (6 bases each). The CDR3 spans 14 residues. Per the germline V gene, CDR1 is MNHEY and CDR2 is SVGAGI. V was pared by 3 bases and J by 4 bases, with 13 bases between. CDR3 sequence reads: CASSYLLGGYEQYF. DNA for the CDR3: TGTGCCAGCAGTTATCTTCTAGGGGGGTACGAGCAGTACTTC.

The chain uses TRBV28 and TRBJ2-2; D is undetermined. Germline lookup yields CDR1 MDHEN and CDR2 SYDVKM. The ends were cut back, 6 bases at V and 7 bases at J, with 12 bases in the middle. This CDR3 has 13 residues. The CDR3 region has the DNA TGTGCCAGCAGGGGTTTTGGTTACGGGGAGCTGTTTTTT. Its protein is CASRGFGYGELFF.

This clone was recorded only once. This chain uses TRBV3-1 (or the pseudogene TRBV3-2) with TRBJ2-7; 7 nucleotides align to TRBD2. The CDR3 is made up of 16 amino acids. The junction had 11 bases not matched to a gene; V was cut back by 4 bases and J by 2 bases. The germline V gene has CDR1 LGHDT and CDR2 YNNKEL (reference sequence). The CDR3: CASSRGGWAETYEQYF. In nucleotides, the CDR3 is TGTGCCAGCAGCCGGGGAGGGTGGGCTGAGACCTACGAGCAGTACTTC.

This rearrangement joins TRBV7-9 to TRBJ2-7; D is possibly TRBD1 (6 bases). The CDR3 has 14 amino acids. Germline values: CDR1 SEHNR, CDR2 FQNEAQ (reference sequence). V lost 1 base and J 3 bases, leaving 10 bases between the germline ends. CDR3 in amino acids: CASSLVQGLYEQYF. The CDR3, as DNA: TGTGCCAGCAGCTTAGTCCAGGGGCTCTACGAGCAGTACTTC.

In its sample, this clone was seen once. CDR3 sequence: CASSYSAATVYGYTF. The CDR3 nucleotides read TGTGCCAGCAGTTACTCCGCCGCCACTGTCTATGGCTACACCTTC. V gene TRBV6-6 combines with J gene TRBJ1-2; the D is unclear. The CDR3 sequence is 15 residues long. Trimming left V 0 bases short and J 4 bases short, with 12 bases between. The germline gives CDR1 MNHNY, CDR2 SVGAGI (reference sequence).

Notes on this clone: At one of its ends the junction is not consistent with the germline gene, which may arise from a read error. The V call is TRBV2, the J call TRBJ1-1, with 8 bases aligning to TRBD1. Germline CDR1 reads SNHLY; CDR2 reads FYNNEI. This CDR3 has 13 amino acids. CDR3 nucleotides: TGTGCCAGCAGCGAAGGGACAGGCACTGAAGCTTTCTTT. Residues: CASSEGTGTEAFF. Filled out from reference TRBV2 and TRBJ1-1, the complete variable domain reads EPEVTQTPSHQVTQMGQEVILRCVPISNHLYFYWYRQILGQKVEFLVSFYNNEISEKSEIFDDQFSVERPDGSNFTLKIRSTKLEDSAMYFCASSEGTGTEAFFGQGTRLTVV.

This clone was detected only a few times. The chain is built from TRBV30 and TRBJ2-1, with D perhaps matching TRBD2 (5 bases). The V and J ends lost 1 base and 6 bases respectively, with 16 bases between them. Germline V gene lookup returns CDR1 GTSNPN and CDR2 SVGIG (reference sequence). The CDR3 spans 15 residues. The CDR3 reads CAWSGRGPAGNEQFF. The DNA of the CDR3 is TGTGCCTGGAGTGGTCGAGGCCCGGCGGGCAATGAGCAGTTCTTC.

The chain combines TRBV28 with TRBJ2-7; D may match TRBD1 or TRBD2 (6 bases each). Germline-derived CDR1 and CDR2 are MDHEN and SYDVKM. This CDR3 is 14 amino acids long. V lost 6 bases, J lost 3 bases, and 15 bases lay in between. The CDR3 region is CASSPGGQLYEQYF. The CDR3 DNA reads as TGTGCCAGCAGCCCCGGGGGCCAACTCTACGAGCAGTACTTC.

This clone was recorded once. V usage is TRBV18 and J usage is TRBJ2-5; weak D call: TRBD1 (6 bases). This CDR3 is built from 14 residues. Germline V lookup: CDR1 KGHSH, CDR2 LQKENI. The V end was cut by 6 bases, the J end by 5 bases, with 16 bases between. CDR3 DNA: TGTGCCAGCTCGGGGGCCGTCGGAGACGAGACCCAGTACTTC. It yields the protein CASSGAVGDETQYF.

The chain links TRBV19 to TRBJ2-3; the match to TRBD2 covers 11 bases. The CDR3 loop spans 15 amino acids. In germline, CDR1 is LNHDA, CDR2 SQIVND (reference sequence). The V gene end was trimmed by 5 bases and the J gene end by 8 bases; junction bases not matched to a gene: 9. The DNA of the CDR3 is TGTGCCAGTAGTCACGGACTAGCGGGCCCCGGTACGCAGTATTTT. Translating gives CASSHGLAGPGTQYF.

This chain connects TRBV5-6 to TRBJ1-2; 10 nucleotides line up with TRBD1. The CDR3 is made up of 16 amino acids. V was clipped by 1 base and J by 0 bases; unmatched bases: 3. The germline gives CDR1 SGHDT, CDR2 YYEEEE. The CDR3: CASSLRGQGANYGYTF. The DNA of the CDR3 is TGTGCCAGCAGCTTGCGCGGACAGGGGGCTAACTATGGCTACACCTTC.

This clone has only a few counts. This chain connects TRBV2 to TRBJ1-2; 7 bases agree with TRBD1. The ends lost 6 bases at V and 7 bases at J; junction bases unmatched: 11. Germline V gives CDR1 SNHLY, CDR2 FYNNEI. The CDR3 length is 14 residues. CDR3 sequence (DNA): TGTGCCAGCAGCTCCGACAGGGAATTAAGTGGCTACACCTTC. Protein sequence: CASSSDRELSGYTF.

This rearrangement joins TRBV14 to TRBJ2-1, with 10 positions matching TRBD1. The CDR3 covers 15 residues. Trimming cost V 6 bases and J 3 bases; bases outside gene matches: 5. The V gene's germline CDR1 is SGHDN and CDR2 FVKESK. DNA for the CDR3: TGTGCCAGCAGTCCGACAGGGGGCTACTACAATGAGCAGTTCTTC. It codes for CASSPTGGYYNEQFF.

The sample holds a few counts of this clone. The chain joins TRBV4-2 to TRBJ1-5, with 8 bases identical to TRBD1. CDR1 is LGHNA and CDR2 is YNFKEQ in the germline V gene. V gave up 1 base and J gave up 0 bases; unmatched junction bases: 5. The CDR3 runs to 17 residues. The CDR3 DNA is TGTGCCAGCAGCCAAGGGGACAGGTTGAATAGCAATCAGCCCCAGCATTTT. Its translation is CASSQGDRLNSNQPQHF.

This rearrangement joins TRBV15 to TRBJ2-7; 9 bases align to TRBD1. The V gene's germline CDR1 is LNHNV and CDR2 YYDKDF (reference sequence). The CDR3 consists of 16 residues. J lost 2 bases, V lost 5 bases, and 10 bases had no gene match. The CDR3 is CATSRPYRGPPYEQYF. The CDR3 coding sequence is TGTGCCACCAGCCGACCCTACAGGGGGCCTCCCTACGAGCAGTACTTC.

The CDR3: CAISEQVTEAFF. The CDR3 nucleotides are TGTGCCATCAGTGAGCAAGTCACTGAAGCTTTCTTT. The V gene is TRBV10-3, the J gene TRBJ1-1; D is unclear. Germline V gene lookup returns CDR1 ENHRY and CDR2 SYGVKD. Trimming removed 2 bases from V and 4 bases from J, with 5 bases in between. This CDR3 comprises 12 residues.

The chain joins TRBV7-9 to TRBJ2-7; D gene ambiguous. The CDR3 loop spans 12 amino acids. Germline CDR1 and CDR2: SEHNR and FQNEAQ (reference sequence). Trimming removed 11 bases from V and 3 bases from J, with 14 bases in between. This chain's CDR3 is CAGSMENYEQYF. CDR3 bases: TGTGCCGGATCCATGGAGAACTACGAGCAGTACTTC.

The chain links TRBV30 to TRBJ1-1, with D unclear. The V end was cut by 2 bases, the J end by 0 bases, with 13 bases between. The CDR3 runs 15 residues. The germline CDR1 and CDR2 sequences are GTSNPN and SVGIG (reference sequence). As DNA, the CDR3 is TGTGCCTGGAGTCGCGATATGTCCATGAACACTGAAGCTTTCTTT. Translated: CAWSRDMSMNTEAFF.

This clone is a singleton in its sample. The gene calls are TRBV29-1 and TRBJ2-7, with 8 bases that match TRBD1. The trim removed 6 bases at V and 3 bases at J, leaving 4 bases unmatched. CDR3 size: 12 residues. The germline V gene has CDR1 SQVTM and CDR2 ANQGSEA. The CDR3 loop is CSVLQGGYEQYF. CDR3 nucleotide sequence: TGCAGCGTACTACAGGGGGGCTACGAGCAGTACTTC.

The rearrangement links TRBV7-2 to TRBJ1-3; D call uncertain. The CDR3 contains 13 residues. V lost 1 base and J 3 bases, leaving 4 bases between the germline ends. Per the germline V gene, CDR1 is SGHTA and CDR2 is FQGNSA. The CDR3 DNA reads TGTGCCAGCAGCTTAGGTGGTGGAAACACCATATATTTT. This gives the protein CASSLGGGNTIYF.

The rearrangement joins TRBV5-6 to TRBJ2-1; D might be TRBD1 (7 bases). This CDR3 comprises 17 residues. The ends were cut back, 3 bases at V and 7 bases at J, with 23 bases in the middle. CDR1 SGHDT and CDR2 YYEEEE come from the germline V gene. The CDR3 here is CASSWDSGGLDGNEQFF. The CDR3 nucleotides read TGTGCCAGCAGCTGGGACAGTGGGGGGTTGGATGGGAATGAGCAGTTCTTC.

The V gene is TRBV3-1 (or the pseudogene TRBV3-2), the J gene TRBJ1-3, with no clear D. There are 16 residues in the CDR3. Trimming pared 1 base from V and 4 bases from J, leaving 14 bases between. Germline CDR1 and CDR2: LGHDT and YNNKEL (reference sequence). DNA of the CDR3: TGTGCCAGCAGCCAAGGGAGCAGGCATTCGGGAAACACCATATATTTT. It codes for CASSQGSRHSGNTIYF.

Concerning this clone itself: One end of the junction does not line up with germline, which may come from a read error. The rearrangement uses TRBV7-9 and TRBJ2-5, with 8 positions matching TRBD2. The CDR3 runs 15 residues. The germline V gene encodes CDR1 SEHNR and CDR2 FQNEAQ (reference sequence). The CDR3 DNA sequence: TGTGCCAGCAGCCTAGCGGGCAGGGATCAGGAGACCCAGTACTTC. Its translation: CASSLAGRDQETQYF.

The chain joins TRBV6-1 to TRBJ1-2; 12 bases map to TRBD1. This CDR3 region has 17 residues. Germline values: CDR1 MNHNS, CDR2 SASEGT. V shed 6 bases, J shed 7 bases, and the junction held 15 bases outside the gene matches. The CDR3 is CASRESGTGGARGGYTF. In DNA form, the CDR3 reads TGTGCCAGCAGAGAATCCGGGACAGGGGGCGCAAGAGGTGGCTACACCTTC.

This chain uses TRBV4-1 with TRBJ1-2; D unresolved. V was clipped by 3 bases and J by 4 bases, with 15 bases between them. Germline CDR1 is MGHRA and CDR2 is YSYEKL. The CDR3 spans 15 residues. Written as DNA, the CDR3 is TGCGCCAGCAGCCAGACCGGCCTGGGGTTCTATGGCTACACCTTC. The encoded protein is CASSQTGLGFYGYTF.

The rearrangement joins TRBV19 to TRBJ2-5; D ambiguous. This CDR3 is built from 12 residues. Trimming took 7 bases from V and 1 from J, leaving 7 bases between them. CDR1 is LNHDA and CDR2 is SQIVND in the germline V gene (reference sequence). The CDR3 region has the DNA TGTGCCAGTAAGGGCACCCAAGAGACCCAGTACTTC. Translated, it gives CASKGTQETQYF.

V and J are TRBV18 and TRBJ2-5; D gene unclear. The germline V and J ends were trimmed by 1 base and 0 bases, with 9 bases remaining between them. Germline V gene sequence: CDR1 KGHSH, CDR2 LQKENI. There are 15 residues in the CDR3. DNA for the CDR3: TGTGCCAGCTCACCACTCGGAAGGAACCAAGAGACCCAGTACTTC. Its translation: CASSPLGRNQETQYF. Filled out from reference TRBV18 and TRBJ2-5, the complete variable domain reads NAGVMQNPRHLVRRRGQEARLRCSPMKGHSHVYWYRQLPEEGLKFMVYLQKENIIDESGMPKERFSAEFPKEGPSILRIQQVVRGDSAAYFCASSPLGRNQETQYFGPGTRLLVL.

CDR3 sequence reads: CASRDMDLNSPLHF. The CDR3 DNA is TGTGCCAGTAGGGACATGGACTTGAATTCACCCCTCCACTTT. The rearrangement links TRBV19 to TRBJ1-6, with a possible D match to TRBD1 (5 bases). Trimming pared 6 bases from V and 7 bases from J, leaving 13 bases between. Germline V gene data show CDR1 as LNHDA and CDR2 as SQIVND (reference sequence). CDR3 length: 14 residues.

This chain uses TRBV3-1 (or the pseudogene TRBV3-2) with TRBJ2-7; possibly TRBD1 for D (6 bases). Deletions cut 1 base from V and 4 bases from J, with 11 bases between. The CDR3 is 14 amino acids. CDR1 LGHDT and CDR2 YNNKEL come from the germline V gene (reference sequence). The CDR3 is CASSQVNREYEQYF. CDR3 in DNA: TGTGCCAGCAGCCAAGTTAACAGGGAGTACGAGCAGTACTTC.